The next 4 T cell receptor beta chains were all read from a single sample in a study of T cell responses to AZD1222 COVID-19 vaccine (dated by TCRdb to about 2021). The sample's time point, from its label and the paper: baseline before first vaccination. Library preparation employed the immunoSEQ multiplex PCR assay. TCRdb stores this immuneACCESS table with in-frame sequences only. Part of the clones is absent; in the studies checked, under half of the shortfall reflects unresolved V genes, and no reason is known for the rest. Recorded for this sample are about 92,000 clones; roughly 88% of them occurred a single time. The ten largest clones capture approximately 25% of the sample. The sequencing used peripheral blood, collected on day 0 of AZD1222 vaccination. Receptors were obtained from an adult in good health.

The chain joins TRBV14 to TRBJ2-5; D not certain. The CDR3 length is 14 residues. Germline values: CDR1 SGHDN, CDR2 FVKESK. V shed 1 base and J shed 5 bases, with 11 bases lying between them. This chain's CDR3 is CASSQAGLGETQYF. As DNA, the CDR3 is TGTGCCAGCAGCCAAGCCGGTCTTGGGGAGACCCAGTACTTC.

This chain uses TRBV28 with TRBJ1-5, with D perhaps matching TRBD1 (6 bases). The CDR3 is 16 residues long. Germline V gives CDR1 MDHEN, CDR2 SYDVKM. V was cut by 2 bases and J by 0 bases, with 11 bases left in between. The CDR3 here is CASSLGGEGSNQPQHF. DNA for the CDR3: TGTGCCAGCAGTTTAGGGGGCGAAGGTAGCAATCAGCCCCAGCATTTT.

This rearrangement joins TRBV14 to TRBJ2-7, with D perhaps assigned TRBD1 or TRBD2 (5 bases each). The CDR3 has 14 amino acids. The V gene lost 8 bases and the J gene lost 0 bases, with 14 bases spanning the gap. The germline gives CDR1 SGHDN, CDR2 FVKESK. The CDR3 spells CASPRDVGSYEQYF. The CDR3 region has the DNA TGTGCCAGCCCCCGGGACGTCGGCTCCTACGAGCAGTACTTC. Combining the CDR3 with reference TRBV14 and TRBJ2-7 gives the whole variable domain EAGVTQFPSHSVIEKGQTVTLRCDPISGHDNLYWYRRVMGKEIKFLLHFVKESKQDESGMPNNRFLAERTGGTYSTLKVQPAELEDSGVYFCASPRDVGSYEQYFGPGTRLTVT.

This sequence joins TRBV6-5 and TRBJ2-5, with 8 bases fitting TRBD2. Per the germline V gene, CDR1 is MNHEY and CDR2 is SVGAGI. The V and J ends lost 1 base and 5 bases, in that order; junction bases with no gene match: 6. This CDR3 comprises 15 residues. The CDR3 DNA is TGTGCCAGCAGTTACTTGAGCGGGAGCGAGGAGACCCAGTACTTC. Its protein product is CASSYLSGSEETQYF.